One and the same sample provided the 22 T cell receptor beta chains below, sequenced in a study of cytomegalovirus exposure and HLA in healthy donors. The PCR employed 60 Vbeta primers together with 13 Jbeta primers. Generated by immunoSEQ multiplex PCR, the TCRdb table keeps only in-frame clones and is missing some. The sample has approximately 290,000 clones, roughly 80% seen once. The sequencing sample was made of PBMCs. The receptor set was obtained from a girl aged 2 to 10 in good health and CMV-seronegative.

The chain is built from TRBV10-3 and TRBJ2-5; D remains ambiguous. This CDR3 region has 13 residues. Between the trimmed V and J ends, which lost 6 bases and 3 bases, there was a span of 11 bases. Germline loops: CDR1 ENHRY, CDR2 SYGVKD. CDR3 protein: CAIREMGEETQYF. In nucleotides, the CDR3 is TGTGCCATCAGAGAGATGGGCGAAGAGACCCAGTACTTC.

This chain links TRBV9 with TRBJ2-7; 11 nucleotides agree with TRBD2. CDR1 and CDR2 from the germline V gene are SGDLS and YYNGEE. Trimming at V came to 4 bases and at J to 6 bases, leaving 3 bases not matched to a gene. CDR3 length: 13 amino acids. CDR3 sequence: CASSTGTSGEQYF. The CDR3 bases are TGTGCCAGCAGCACCGGGACTAGCGGCGAGCAGTACTTC.

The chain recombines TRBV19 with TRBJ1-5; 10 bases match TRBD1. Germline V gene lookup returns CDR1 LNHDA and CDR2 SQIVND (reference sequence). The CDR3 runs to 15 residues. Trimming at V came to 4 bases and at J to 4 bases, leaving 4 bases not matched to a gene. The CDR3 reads CASSTPGQGNQPQHF. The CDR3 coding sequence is TGTGCCAGTAGTACACCGGGACAGGGGAATCAGCCCCAGCATTTT.

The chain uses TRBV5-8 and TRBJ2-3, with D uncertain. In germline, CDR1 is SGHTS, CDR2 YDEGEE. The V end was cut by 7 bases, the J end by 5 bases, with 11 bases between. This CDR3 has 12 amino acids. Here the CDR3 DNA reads TGTGCCAGCGGTCTCCGAGGAGATACGCAGTATTTT. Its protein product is CASGLRGDTQYF.

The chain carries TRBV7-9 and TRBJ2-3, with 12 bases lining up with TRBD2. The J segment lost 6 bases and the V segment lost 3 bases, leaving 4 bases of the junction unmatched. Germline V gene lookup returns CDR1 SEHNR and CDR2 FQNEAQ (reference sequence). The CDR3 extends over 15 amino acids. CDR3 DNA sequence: TGTGCCAGCAGCTTGGGGGGACTAGCGGGCGATACGCAGTATTTT. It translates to CASSLGGLAGDTQYF. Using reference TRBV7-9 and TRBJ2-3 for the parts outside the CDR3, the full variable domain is DTGVSQNPRHKITKRGQNVTFRCDPISEHNRLYWYRQTLGQGPEFLTYFQNEAQLEKSRLLSDRFSAERPKGSFSTLEIQRTEQGDSAMYLCASSLGGLAGDTQYFGPGTRLTVL.

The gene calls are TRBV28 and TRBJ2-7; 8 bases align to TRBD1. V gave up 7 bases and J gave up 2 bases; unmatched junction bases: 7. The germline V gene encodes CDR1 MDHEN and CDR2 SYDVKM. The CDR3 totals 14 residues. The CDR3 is CASTPGGGTYEQYF. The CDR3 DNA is TGTGCCAGCACGCCAGGGGGCGGCACCTACGAGCAGTACTTC.

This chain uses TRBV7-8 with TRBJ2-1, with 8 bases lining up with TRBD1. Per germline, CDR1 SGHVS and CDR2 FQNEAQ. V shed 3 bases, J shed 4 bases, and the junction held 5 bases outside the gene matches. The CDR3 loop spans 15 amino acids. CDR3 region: CASSFRDRPYNEQFF. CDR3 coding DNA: TGTGCCAGCAGCTTTCGGGACAGGCCATACAATGAGCAGTTCTTC.

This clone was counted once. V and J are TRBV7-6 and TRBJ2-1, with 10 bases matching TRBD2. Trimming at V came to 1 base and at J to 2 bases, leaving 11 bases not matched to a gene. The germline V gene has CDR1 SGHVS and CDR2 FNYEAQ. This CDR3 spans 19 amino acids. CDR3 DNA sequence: TGTGCCAGCAGCTTAGAGAGTAGCGGGAGGCCGCGCGCCTACAATGAGCAGTTCTTC. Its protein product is CASSLESSGRPRAYNEQFF.

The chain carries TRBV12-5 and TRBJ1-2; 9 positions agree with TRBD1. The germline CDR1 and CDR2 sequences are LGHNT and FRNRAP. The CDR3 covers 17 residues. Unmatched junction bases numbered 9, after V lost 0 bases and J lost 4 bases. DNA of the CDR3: TGTGCTAGTGGTTTGGTCCTCGGGACAGGGAAGTCCTATGGCTACACCTTC. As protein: CASGLVLGTGKSYGYTF.

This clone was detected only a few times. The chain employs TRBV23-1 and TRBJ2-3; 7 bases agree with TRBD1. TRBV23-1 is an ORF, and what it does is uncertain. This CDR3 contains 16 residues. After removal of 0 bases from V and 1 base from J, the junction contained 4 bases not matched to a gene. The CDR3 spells CASSQSSGQGTDTQYF. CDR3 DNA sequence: TGCGCCAGCAGTCAATCGTCTGGACAGGGCACAGATACGCAGTATTTT.

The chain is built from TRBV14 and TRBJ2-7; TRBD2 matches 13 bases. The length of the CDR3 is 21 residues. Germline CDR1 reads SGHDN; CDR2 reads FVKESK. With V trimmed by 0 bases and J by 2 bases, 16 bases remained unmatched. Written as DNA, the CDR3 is TGTGCCAGCAGCCAAGAAAGTCCTGGGACTAGCGGGATTCGGGTTCCCTACGAGCAGTACTTC. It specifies CASSQESPGTSGIRVPYEQYF.

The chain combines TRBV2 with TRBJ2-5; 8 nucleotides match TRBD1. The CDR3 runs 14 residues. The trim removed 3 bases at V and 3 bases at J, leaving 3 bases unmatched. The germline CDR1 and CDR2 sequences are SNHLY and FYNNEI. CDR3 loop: CASSDGQGEETQYF. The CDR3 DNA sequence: TGTGCCAGCAGTGACGGACAGGGAGAAGAGACCCAGTACTTC.

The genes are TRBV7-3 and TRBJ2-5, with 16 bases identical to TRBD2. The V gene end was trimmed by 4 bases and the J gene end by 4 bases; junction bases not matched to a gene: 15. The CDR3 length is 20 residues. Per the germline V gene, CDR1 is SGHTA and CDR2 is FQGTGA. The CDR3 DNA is TGTGCCAGCAGCTCAGGACTACCGGGACTAGCGGGGGGGCCCCGAGAGACCCAGTACTTC. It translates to CASSSGLPGLAGGPRETQYF.

Here the CDR3 reads CASSLGTGLNQPQHF. CDR3 bases: TGCGCCAGCAGCTTGGGGACAGGCCTAAATCAGCCCCAGCATTTT. The rearrangement joins TRBV5-1 to TRBJ1-5, with 7 nucleotides matching TRBD1. Germline CDR1 is SGHRS and CDR2 is YFSETQ. The CDR3 covers 15 residues. The V and J ends lost 0 bases and 4 bases, in that order; junction bases with no gene match: 4.

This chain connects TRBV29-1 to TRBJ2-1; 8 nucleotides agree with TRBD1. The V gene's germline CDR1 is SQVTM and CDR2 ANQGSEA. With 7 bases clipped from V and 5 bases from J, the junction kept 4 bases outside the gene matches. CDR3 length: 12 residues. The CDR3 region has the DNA TGCAGCGGGGGACAGGAAAACAATGAGCAGTTCTTC. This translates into CSGGQENNEQFF.

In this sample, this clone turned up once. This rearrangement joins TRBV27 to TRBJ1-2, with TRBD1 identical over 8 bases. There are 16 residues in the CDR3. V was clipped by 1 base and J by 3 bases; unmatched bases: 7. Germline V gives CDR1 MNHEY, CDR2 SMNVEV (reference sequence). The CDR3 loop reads CASSLFSGGADYGYTF. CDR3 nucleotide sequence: TGTGCCAGCAGTTTATTCTCAGGGGGCGCCGACTATGGCTACACCTTC.

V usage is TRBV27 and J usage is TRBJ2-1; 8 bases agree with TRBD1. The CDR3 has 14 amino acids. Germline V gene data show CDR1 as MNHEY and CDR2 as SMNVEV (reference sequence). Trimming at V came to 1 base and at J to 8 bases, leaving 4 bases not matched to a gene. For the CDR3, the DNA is TGTGCCAGCAGTTTATTTGCAGGGGGCCATGAGCAGTTCTTC. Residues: CASSLFAGGHEQFF.

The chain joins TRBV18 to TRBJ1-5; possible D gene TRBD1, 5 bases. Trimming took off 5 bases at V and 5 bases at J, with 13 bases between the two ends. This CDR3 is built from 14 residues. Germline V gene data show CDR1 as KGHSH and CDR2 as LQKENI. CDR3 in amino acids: CASSGGVGDQPQHF. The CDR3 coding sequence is TGTGCCAGCTCAGGCGGGGTGGGGGATCAGCCCCAGCATTTT.

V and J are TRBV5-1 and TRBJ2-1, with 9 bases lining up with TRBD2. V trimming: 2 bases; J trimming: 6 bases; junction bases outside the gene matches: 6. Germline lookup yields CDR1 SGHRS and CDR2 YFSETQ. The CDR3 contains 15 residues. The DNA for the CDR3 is TGCGCCAGCAGCTTCATAGCGGGAGTAGGCAATGAGCAGTTCTTC. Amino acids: CASSFIAGVGNEQFF.

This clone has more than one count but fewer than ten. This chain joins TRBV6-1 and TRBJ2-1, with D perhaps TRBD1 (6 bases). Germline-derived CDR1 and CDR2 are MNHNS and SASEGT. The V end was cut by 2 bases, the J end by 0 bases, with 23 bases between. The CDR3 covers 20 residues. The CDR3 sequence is CASSERPWAPRGSSYNEQFF. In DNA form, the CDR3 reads TGTGCCAGCAGTGAAAGGCCCTGGGCCCCGAGGGGGAGCTCCTACAATGAGCAGTTCTTC.

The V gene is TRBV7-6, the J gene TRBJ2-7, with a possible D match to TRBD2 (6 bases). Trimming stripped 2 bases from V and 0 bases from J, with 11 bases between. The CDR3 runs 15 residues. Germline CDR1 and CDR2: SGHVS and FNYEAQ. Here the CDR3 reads CASSLTLAHSYEQYF. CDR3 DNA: TGTGCCAGCAGCTTAACACTAGCACACTCCTACGAGCAGTACTTC.

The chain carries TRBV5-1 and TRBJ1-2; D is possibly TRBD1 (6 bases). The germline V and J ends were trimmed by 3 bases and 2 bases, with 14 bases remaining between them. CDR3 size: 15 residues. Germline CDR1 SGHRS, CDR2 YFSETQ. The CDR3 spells CASSYKQGRNYGYTF. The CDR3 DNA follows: TGCGCCAGCAGCTACAAACAGGGCCGGAACTATGGCTACACCTTC.